This T cell receptor delta chain emerged from a study of gamma delta lymphoproliferative disorders and STAT genes. Study-level information: For the delta chain, EuroClonality-NGS standard procedure was applied.

Broader study findings: Apart from a couple of gamma clonotypes, major patient clonotypes were public. Control T cells likely spanned varied maturation stages, whereas leukemic cells were skewed toward terminal effectors.

TCRdb reapplied CATT to the multiplex PCR reads. The sample shows about 3,400 delta-chain clones, 1.1% of them seen only once. V trimming: 6 bases; J trimming: 6 bases; junction bases outside the gene matches: 15. The germline gives CDR1 GEAIGNYY, CDR2 EKD. This CDR3 contains 15 residues. PBMCs from patients and controls supplied the genomic DNA for sequencing. Healthy adult blood donors, age- and sex-matched, served as controls. This clone is large by share. The antigen is unknown. Distinct nucleotide sequences in the sample also encode this CDR3. The chain uses TRDV2 and TRDJ1; TRDD3 matches 7 bases. The clonotype comes from a human donor in good health. The sample taken for sequencing was blood. The CDR3 DNA sequence: TGTGCCTGTTCTGAACTTGGGGGAGAAAGCCATAAACTCATCTTT. Protein sequence: CACSELGGESHKLIF.